Described below is a single T cell receptor beta chain sequence and its context. Its antigen is undetermined. Ipilimumab-mediated CTLA-4 blockade plus focal radiation was given to patients having chemo-refractory metastatic non-small-cell lung cancer. TCRdb's table, derived via immunoSEQ multiplex PCR, lists solely in-frame clones and lacks some. The data hold some 80,000 clones, with about 79% observed a single time. This sample is part of a study of radiotherapy plus CTLA-4 blockade in lung cancer. Across the study: Objective responses were seen in around 17% of patients, disease control in about 30%.

Study conclusions and caveats: In blood, after radiotherapy plus ipilimumab, tumor-derived TCR clones expanded.

The CDR3 runs 13 residues. CDR1 MNHNS and CDR2 SASEGT come from the germline V gene. Trimming cost V 7 bases and J 1 base; bases outside gene matches: 4. The chain is built from TRBV6-1 and TRBJ2-7, with TRBD1 identical over 7 bases. The material sequenced was peripheral blood, taken from a patient treated with radiotherapy plus ipilimumab. The TCR sequence derives from a human donor with non-small cell lung cancer whose response to radiotherapy plus ipilimumab could not be evaluated. Some clones in this sample may be carry-over from other donors' samples. CDR3 nucleotides: TGTGCCAGCATCCCGACAGGGTCCTACGAGCAGTACTTC. This sequence encodes CASIPTGSYEQYF.